This record looks at one TCR beta chain sequence and its context. The target antigen is unknown. This CDR3 spans 18 amino acids. Germline V gene lookup returns CDR1 SGDLS and CDR2 YYNGEE. The trim removed 0 bases at V and 1 base at J, leaving 11 bases unmatched. This entry is derived from a study of beta chain features in type 1 diabetes. Study results and limitations: In every one of the four CD4+ subsets, TCRB CDR3s were moderately but significantly shorter in Type 1 diabetes patients. More deletions and fewer insertions at VDJ junctions were seen in type 1 diabetes patients.

Naive, central memory, regulatory and stem cell-like memory cells within the CD4+ compartment were sorted using CD45RO/CCR7/CD25/CD127/CD95/CD27. Sequenced material consisted of expressed TCRB transcripts (all of the isolated RNA was reverse transcribed). The repertoire was sequenced with immunoSEQ multiplex PCR; TCRdb's copy has only in-frame clones and lacks some. The repertoire holds 500,000 to 850,000 clones, with more than 13% as singletons. The sample consisted of naive CD4+ T cells from blood. The chain carries TRBV9 and TRBJ2-3, with 7 positions matching TRBD2. The source of this sequence is a man aged 18 to 29 with type 1 diabetes. DNA of the CDR3: TGTGCCAGCAGCGTAGGAGGGATCGGGCTAGCGGGCACAGATACGCAGTATTTT. Translating gives CASSVGGIGLAGTDTQYF.